The TCR beta chain described here comes from a study of cytomegalovirus exposure and HLA in healthy donors. Germline loops: CDR1 MDHEN, CDR2 SYDVKM. V gave up 6 bases and J gave up 4 bases; unmatched junction bases: 8. The CDR3 runs to 15 residues. The PCR employed 60 Vbeta primers together with 13 Jbeta primers. In the original processing: Later work found roughly 80 million unique TCR beta chains, with about 10 million shared. Profiled with immunoSEQ multiplex PCR; TCRdb holds only in-frame clones, not every one. That table is the source of V, J and clone size, and D and trimming were worked out from the DNA. The table shows some 150,000 clones, with around 80% occurring only once.

Sequencing used PBMCs. This sequence joins TRBV28 and TRBJ2-2; TRBD2 matches 7 bases. This clonotype was obtained from a middle-aged man in good health and CMV-seronegative. The CDR3 here is CASSFLADSTGELFF. The CDR3 region has the DNA TGTGCCAGCAGCTTCCTAGCGGATTCCACCGGGGAGCTGTTTTTT.